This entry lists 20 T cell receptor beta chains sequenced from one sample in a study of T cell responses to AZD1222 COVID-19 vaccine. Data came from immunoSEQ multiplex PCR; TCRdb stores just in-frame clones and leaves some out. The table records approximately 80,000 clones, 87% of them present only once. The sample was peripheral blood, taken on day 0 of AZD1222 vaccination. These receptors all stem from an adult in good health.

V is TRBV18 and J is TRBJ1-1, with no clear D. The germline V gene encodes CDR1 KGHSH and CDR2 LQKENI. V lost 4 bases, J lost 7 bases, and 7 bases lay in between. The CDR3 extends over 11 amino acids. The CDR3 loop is CASSLSSEAFF. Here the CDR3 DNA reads TGTGCCAGCTCACTCAGTAGTGAAGCTTTCTTT.

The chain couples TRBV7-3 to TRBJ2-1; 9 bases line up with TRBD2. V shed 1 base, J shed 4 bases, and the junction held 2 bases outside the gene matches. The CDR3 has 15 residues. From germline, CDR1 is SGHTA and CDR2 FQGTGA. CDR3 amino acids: CASSLRLAEYNEQFF. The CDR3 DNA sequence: TGTGCCAGCAGCTTAAGACTAGCGGAGTACAATGAGCAGTTCTTC.

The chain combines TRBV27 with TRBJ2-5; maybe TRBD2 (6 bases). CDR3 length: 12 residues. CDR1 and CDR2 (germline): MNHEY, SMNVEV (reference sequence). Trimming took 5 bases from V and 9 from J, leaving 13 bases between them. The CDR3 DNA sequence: TGTGCCAGCAGTCCGACGTGGGGGGCCCAGTACTTC. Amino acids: CASSPTWGAQYF.

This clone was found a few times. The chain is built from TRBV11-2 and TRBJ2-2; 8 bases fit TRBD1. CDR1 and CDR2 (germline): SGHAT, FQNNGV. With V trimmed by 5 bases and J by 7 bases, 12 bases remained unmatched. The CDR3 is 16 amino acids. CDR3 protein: CASSARTGFDGGELFF. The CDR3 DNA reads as TGTGCCAGCAGCGCCCGGACAGGGTTCGACGGCGGGGAGCTGTTTTTT.

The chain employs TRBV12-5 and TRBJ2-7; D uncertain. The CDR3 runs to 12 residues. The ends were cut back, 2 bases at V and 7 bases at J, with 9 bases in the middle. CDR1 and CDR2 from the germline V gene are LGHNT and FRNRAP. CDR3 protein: CASGLSTVEQYF. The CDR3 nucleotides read TGTGCTAGTGGTTTGTCAACGGTTGAGCAGTACTTC.

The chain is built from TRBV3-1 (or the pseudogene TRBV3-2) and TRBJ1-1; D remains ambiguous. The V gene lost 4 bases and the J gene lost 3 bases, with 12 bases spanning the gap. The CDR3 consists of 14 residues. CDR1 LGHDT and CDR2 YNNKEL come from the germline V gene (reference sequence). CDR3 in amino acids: CASSRGLLDTEAFF. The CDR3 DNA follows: TGTGCCAGCAGCCGAGGACTTTTGGACACTGAAGCTTTCTTT.

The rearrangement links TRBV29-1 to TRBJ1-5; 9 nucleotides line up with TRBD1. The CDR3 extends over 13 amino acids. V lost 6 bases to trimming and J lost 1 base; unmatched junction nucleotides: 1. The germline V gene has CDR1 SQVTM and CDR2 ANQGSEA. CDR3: CSVGQGSNQPQHF. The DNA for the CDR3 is TGCAGCGTAGGACAGGGGAGCAATCAGCCCCAGCATTTT.

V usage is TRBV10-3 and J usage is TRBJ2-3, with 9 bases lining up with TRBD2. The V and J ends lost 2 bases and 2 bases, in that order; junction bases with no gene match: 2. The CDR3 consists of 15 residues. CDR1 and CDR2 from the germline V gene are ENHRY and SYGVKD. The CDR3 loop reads CAISEASGVTDTQYF. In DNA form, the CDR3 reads TGTGCCATCAGTGAGGCTAGCGGGGTCACAGATACGCAGTATTTT.

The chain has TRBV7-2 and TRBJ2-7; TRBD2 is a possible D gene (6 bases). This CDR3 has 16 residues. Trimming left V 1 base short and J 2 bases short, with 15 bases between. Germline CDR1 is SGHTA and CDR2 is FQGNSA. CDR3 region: CASSLVGLAYPYEQYF. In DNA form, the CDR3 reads TGTGCCAGCAGCTTAGTAGGGCTAGCGTATCCCTACGAGCAGTACTTC.

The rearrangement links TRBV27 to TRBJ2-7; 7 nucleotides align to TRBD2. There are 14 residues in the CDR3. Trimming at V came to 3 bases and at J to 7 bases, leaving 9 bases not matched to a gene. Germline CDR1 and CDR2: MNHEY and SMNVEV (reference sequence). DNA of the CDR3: TGTGCCAGCAGTTTTTCTGGGAGGGCCGGTGAGCAGTACTTC. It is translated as CASSFSGRAGEQYF.

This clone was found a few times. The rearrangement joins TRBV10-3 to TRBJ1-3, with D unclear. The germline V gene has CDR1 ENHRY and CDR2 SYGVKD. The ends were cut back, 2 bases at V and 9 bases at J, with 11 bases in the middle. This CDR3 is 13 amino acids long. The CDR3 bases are TGTGCCATCAGTGAGGAGGCTTACGGCACCATATATTTT. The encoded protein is CAISEEAYGTIYF.

In nucleotides, the CDR3 is TGTGCCAGCAGTCAAGACGGGACTAGCGGGAGGGGCGAGCAGTACTTC. It is translated as CASSQDGTSGRGEQYF. The chain has TRBV7-2 and TRBJ2-7; 16 nucleotides align to TRBD2. The trim removed 6 bases at V and 6 bases at J, leaving 8 bases unmatched. The CDR3 is made up of 16 amino acids. Germline CDR1 and CDR2: SGHTA and FQGNSA.

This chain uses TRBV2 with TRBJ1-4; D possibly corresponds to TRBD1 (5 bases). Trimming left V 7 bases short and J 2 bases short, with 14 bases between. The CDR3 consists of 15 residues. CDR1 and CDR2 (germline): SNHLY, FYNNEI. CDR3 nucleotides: TGTGCCAGCACGGTGTCCCGGGGGACTAATGAAAAACTGTTTTTT. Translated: CASTVSRGTNEKLFF.

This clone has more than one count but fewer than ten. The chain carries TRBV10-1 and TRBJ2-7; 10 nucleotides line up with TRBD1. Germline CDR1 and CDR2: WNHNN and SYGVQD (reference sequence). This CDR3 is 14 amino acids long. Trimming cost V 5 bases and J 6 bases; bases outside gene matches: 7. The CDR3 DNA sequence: TGCGCCAGCAGTTCCGGGACAGGGGATGGCGAGCAGTACTTC. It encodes CASSSGTGDGEQYF.

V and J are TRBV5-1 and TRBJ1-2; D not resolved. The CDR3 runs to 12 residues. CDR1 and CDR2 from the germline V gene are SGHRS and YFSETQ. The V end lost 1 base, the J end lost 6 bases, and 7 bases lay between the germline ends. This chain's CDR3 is CASSLRGNGYTF. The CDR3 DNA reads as TGCGCCAGCAGCTTGAGAGGGAATGGCTACACCTTC.

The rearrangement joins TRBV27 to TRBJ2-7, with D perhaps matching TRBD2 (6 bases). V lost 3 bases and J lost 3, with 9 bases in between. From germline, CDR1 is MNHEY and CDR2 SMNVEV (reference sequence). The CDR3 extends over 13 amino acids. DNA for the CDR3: TGTGCCAGCAGTTTCGGACTAAACTACGAGCAGTACTTC. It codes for CASSFGLNYEQYF.

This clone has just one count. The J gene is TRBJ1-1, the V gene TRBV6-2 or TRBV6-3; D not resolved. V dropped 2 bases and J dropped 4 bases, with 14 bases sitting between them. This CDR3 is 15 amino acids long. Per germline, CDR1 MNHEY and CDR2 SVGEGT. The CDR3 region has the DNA TGTGCCAGCAGTTACGAAGGGAGATGGGGCACTGAAGCTTTCTTT. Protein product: CASSYEGRWGTEAFF.

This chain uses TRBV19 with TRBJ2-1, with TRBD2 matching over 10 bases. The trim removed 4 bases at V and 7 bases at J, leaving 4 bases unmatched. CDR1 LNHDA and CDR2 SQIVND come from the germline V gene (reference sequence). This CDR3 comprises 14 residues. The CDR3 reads CASSTLAGENEQFF. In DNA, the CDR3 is TGTGCCAGTAGTACCCTAGCGGGAGAAAATGAGCAGTTCTTC.

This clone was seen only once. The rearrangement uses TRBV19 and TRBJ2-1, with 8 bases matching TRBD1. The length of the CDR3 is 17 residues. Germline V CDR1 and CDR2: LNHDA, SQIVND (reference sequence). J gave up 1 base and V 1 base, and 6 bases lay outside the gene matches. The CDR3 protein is CASSIGGTGGSYNEQFF. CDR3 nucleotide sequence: TGTGCCAGTAGTATAGGGGGGACAGGCGGGTCCTACAATGAGCAGTTCTTC. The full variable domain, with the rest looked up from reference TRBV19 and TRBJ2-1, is DGGITQSPKYLFRKEGQNVTLSCEQNLNHDAMYWYRQDPGQGLRLIYYSQIVNDFQKGDIAEGYSVSREKKESFPLTVTSAQKNPTAFYLCASSIGGTGGSYNEQFFGPGTRLTVL.

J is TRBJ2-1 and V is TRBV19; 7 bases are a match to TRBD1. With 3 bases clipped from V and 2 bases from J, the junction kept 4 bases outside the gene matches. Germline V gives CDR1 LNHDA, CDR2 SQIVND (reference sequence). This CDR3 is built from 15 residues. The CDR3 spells CASSMGTVPYNEQFF. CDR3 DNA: TGTGCCAGTAGTATGGGGACAGTACCCTACAATGAGCAGTTCTTC.